This TCR beta chain was recorded in a study of shared clonotypes between healthy human individuals. Points from the study as a whole: Non-shared clonotypes showed lower generation probabilities than clonotypes common to all four donors.

This clone was picked up one time. Its target is unknown. The CDR3 length is 15 residues. V lost 7 bases and J lost 0, with 13 bases in between. Germline CDR1 is MDHEN and CDR2 is SYDVKM. Measured with immunoSEQ multiplex PCR; TCRdb has only the in-frame clones, and not every one. This sample has roughly 1 million clones, with approximately 80% found just once. Input material: memory CD4+ T cells from PBMCs. Subset described: CD45RA-negative fraction. The receptor comes from a man in his late teens or twenties in good health. Some clones in this sample may be carry-over from other donors' samples. The chain uses TRBV28 and TRBJ1-3, with a tentative D call TRBD1 (6 bases). The CDR3 DNA reads TGTGCCAGCAAGTCACCAGGGGTCTCTGGAAACACCATATATTTT. Its protein product is CASKSPGVSGNTIYF.